These 23 T cell receptor beta chains were all obtained from the same sample, sequenced in a study of quantifying T cell responses using KT2 cells. Study in general: TCR alpha and beta constant-region primers primed reverse transcription of RNA.

Each cDNA got a UMI-containing oligo ligated at its 3' end. First-round PCR used around 4 cycles and beta primers RC1.1 and RC1.2 covering TRBC1 and TRBC2. A single record per CDR3 protein comes from TCRdb applying MiXCR to the UMI-ligation and nested PCR reads. The profile shows tens of thousands of distinct CDR3 sequences, roughly 11% of them singletons. The sample consisted of PBMCs spiked with cells of the T cell clone KT2. Receptors originate from a human donor.

The gene calls are TRBV6-2 or TRBV6-3 and TRBJ1-5, with a weak D call TRBD1 (6 bases). This CDR3 is 15 amino acids long. Trimming pared 7 bases from V and 1 base from J, leaving 14 bases between. Germline CDR1 and CDR2: MNHEY and SVGEGT. This chain's CDR3 is CASTEDSQSNQPQHF. CDR3 bases: TGTGCCAGCACCGAGGACAGCCAAAGCAATCAGCCCCAGCATTTT.

In this sample, this clonotype is medium-sized. V gene TRBV20-1 combines with J gene TRBJ1-1; maybe TRBD1 (6 bases). V lost 4 bases to trimming and J lost 0 bases, with 12 bases between them. This CDR3 comprises 14 residues. In germline, CDR1 is DFQATT, CDR2 SNEGSKA (reference sequence). Here the CDR3 reads CSANREAMNTEAFF. CDR3 DNA: TGCAGTGCTAACAGGGAGGCGATGAACACTGAAGCTTTCTTT.

This clonotype was seen at least ten times. The J gene is TRBJ2-7, the V gene TRBV7-2; D is possibly TRBD2 (5 bases). Germline V gives CDR1 SGHTA, CDR2 FQGNSA. The CDR3 sequence is 14 residues long. V was pared by 2 bases and J by 2 bases, with 10 bases between. The CDR3 DNA is TGTGCCAGCAGCTTAAGAAGCGGAACCTACGAGCAGTACTTC. This gives the protein CASSLRSGTYEQYF.

This clonotype was counted only a few times. The J gene is TRBJ1-6, the V gene TRBV5-1; D may be TRBD1 (6 bases). Germline V gene lookup returns CDR1 SGHRS and CDR2 YFSETQ. V was pared by 7 bases and J by 8 bases, with 19 bases between. This CDR3 spans 15 amino acids. The CDR3 spells CASRRDMNLDSPLHF. CDR3 DNA: TGCGCCAGCCGACGGGACATGAATTTGGATTCACCCCTCCACTTT.

This clonotype was seen a handful of times. This chain uses TRBV11-1 with TRBJ2-3, with unresolved D. Trimming took off 2 bases at V and 5 bases at J, with 8 bases between the two ends. The germline gives CDR1 SGHAT, CDR2 FQDESV (reference sequence). The CDR3 sequence is 13 residues long. The CDR3 is CASSLLPEDTQYF. CDR3 coding DNA: TGTGCCAGCAGCTTATTGCCAGAAGATACGCAGTATTTT. The full variable domain, in which reference TRBV11-1 and TRBJ2-3 provide the parts outside the CDR3, is EAEVAQSPRYKITEKSQAVAFWCDPISGHATLYWYRQILGQGPELLVQFQDESVVDDSQLPKDRFSAERLKGVDSTLKIQPAELGDSAMYLCASSLLPEDTQYFGPGTRLTVL.

The rearrangement uses TRBV5-1 and TRBJ2-7; D is unresolved. The V gene lost 0 bases and the J gene lost 2 bases, with 12 bases spanning the gap. CDR1 and CDR2 (germline): SGHRS, YFSETQ. The CDR3 contains 15 residues. The CDR3 DNA is TGCGCCAGCAGCTTGGAGAGTTATGGGGCCTACGAGCAGTACTTC. This gives the protein CASSLESYGAYEQYF.

The rearrangement uses TRBV2 and TRBJ2-1; 11 nucleotides agree with TRBD2. There are 16 residues in the CDR3. V shed 6 bases, J shed 1 base, and the junction held 5 bases outside the gene matches. The germline V gene has CDR1 SNHLY and CDR2 FYNNEI. CDR3 nucleotides: TGTGCCAGCAGACTCACTAGCGGGGGATCCTACAATGAGCAGTTCTTC. This gives the protein CASRLTSGGSYNEQFF.

The chain recombines TRBV20-1 with TRBJ1-5; D call uncertain. The CDR3 sequence is 17 residues long. Germline V gene lookup returns CDR1 DFQATT and CDR2 SNEGSKA (reference sequence). V was shortened by 6 bases and J by 4 bases, with 25 bases between the two germline ends. The CDR3 DNA sequence: TGCAGTGCCCGCCCCGTGTCGGCTCTGAGACTTAATCAGCCCCAGCATTTT. The encoded protein is CSARPVSALRLNQPQHF.

The sample holds a few counts of this clonotype. The CDR3 spells CASSVRASGNEQFF. CDR3 sequence (DNA): TGTGCCAGCAGTGTAAGGGCTAGCGGTAATGAGCAGTTCTTC. The chain joins TRBV2 to TRBJ2-1; 7 bases fit TRBD2. V was pared by 4 bases and J by 7 bases, with 7 bases of the junction left unmatched. The CDR3 extends over 14 amino acids. Germline V CDR1 and CDR2: SNHLY, FYNNEI.

There are a few counts of this clonotype. The V call is TRBV11-2, the J call TRBJ2-1; 8 bases fit TRBD1. Germline trimming cut 3 bases from V and 9 bases from J; bases unmatched to any gene: 10. Germline lookup yields CDR1 SGHAT and CDR2 FQNNGV. The CDR3 extends over 15 amino acids. The CDR3 protein is CASSLLTGEGVEQFF. As DNA, the CDR3 is TGTGCCAGCAGCTTGTTGACAGGGGAAGGGGTTGAGCAGTTCTTC.

This sequence joins TRBV25-1 and TRBJ2-5; 9 nucleotides match TRBD1. Germline V CDR1 and CDR2: MGHDK, SYGVNS. CDR3 length: 13 amino acids. V dropped 4 bases and J dropped 3; count of bases not matched to a gene: 0. In nucleotides, the CDR3 is TGTGCCAGCAGTGGGGACAGGGAAGAGACCCAGTACTTC. This sequence encodes CASSGDREETQYF.

This chain uses TRBV6-6 with TRBJ1-2; D uncertain. Trimming stripped 0 bases from V and 5 bases from J, with 16 bases between. CDR3 size: 16 residues. Germline assignment: CDR1 MNHNY and CDR2 SVGAGI (reference sequence). CDR3 bases: TGTGCCAGCAGTTACTCCGACACCTCAAGCCAATATGGCTACACCTTC. This encodes CASSYSDTSSQYGYTF.

The chain carries TRBV2 and TRBJ1-2; no definite D call. Germline V gives CDR1 SNHLY, CDR2 FYNNEI. There are 12 residues in the CDR3. Trimming shortened V by 6 bases and J by 5 bases, and 10 bases separated the two germline ends. The chain's CDR3 is CASRTPLYGYTF. The CDR3 coding sequence is TGTGCCAGCAGGACCCCCCTGTATGGCTACACCTTC.

V and J are TRBV6-2 or TRBV6-3 and TRBJ2-7; D call uncertain. Germline CDR1 MNHEY, CDR2 SVGEGT. The CDR3 covers 13 residues. V lost 8 bases and J lost 4, with 15 bases in between. CDR3 loop: CASGHLFAYEQYF. The CDR3 coding sequence is TGTGCCAGCGGCCACCTTTTTGCATACGAGCAGTACTTC.

This clonotype was seen repeatedly, ten times or more. The V and J genes are TRBV29-1 and TRBJ1-1; a possible D gene is TRBD1 (5 bases). The CDR3 extends over 13 amino acids. CDR1 and CDR2 (germline): SQVTM, ANQGSEA. Trimming left V 5 bases short and J 3 bases short, with 13 bases between. CDR3 nucleotide sequence: TGCAGCGTTCGAAAGGGGCGGGACACTGAAGCTTTCTTT. As protein: CSVRKGRDTEAFF.

The V call is TRBV2, the J call TRBJ2-1, with 14 bases fitting TRBD2. From germline, CDR1 is SNHLY and CDR2 FYNNEI. The CDR3 sequence is 16 residues long. V lost 2 bases to trimming and J lost 6 bases; unmatched junction nucleotides: 3. The CDR3 DNA reads TGTGCCAGCAGTGAATCGACTAGCGGGGGGGCCAATGAGCAGTTCTTC. Its protein is CASSESTSGGANEQFF.

This clonotype was detected a few times. CDR3 bases: TGTGCCAGCAGCCCCGGGACTGGGGCCAACGTCCTGACTTTC. Translating gives CASSPGTGANVLTF. The V and J genes are TRBV7-6 and TRBJ2-6; tentatively, D is TRBD2 (5 bases). Deletions cut 5 bases from V and 2 bases from J, with 7 bases between. This CDR3 spans 14 amino acids. Germline CDR1 SGHVS, CDR2 FNYEAQ.

There are many counts of this clonotype. V and J are TRBV5-6 and TRBJ2-1; D unclear. The V end was cut by 4 bases, the J end by 10 bases, with 9 bases between. The CDR3 totals 11 residues. Germline lookup yields CDR1 SGHDT and CDR2 YYEEEE. DNA of the CDR3: TGTGCCAGCAGCAAAATATACGAGCAGTTCTTC. Translating it yields CASSKIYEQFF.

This chain uses TRBV5-1 with TRBJ2-5; perhaps TRBD1 as D (5 bases). Germline CDR1 reads SGHRS; CDR2 reads YFSETQ. The CDR3 consists of 14 residues. Between the trimmed V and J ends, which lost 4 bases and 3 bases, there was a span of 13 bases. CDR3 protein: CASSLKTAEETQYF. CDR3 coding DNA: TGCGCCAGCAGCCTAAAGACAGCAGAAGAGACCCAGTACTTC.

This clonotype was counted between two and nine times. CDR3 amino acids: CSVEGGPQVDTQYF. In DNA form, the CDR3 reads TGCAGCGTTGAAGGGGGTCCTCAGGTGGATACGCAGTATTTT. This sequence joins TRBV29-1 and TRBJ2-3, with unresolved D. V was pared by 1 base and J by 6 bases, with 14 bases between. The length of the CDR3 is 14 residues. From germline, CDR1 is SQVTM and CDR2 ANQGSEA.

A few counts support this clonotype. The V call is TRBV7-2, the J call TRBJ1-2; D is possibly TRBD1 (6 bases). Germline CDR1 and CDR2: SGHTA and FQGNSA. The CDR3 is made up of 14 amino acids. Trimming stripped 5 bases from V and 6 bases from J, with 16 bases between. As DNA, the CDR3 is TGTGCCAGCAGCCCAGTCGGAGGGGGGGATGGCTACACCTTC. Its translation: CASSPVGGGDGYTF.

This chain joins TRBV20-1 and TRBJ2-5; 11 bases are a match to TRBD1. V was clipped by 6 bases and J by 4 bases; unmatched bases: 4. Germline V CDR1 and CDR2: DFQATT, SNEGSKA (reference sequence). The CDR3 is 13 amino acids. CDR3 bases: TGCAGTGCCCACGGACAGGGGGCAGAGACCCAGTACTTC. Translation: CSAHGQGAETQYF.

V and J are TRBV3-1 and TRBJ2-6, with no clear D. The V and J ends lost 4 bases and 2 bases respectively, with 9 bases between them. CDR3 length: 15 amino acids. Germline V gene lookup returns CDR1 LGHDT and CDR2 YNNKEL (reference sequence). The CDR3 here is CASSRLGPGANVLTF. The CDR3 bases are TGTGCCAGCAGCCGATTAGGGCCTGGGGCCAACGTCCTGACTTTC. The variable domain in full, completed from reference TRBV3-1 and TRBJ2-6, reads DTAVSQTPKYLVTQMGNDKSIKCEQNLGHDTMYWYKQDSKKFLKIMFSYNNKELIINETVPNRFSPKSPDKAHLNLHINSLELGDSAVYFCASSRLGPGANVLTFGAGSRLTVL.